These 15 T cell receptor beta chains share one sample of origin, sequenced in a study of blood T cell repertoires in COVID-19. Some clones are missing from TCRdb's copy, which holds only in-frame ones; the method was immunoSEQ multiplex PCR. The sample consists of about 340,000 clones, 88% of them appearing once. The sequenced sample consisted of peripheral blood. The receptors originated from a woman in her sixties or seventies with COVID-19, enrolled during active disease.

J is TRBJ2-7 and V is TRBV7-8, with TRBD1 matching over 7 bases. Germline values: CDR1 SGHVS, CDR2 FQNEAQ. The CDR3 consists of 15 residues. The V segment lost 5 bases and the J segment 2 bases; nucleotides outside the gene matches: 9. The CDR3 loop reads CASSTSTGSAYEQYF. CDR3 in DNA: TGTGCCAGCAGCACATCGACAGGGTCGGCCTACGAGCAGTACTTC.

The V gene is TRBV3-1 (or the pseudogene TRBV3-2), the J gene TRBJ1-4; 10 bases match TRBD1. Unmatched junction bases numbered 7, after V lost 4 bases and J lost 8 bases. Looked up from germline, CDR1 is LGHDT and CDR2 is YNNKEL (reference sequence). This CDR3 is 15 amino acids long. The CDR3 region has the DNA TGTGCCAGCAGCCCTTCGACAGGGGGCGACGAAAAACTGTTTTTT. Protein sequence: CASSPSTGGDEKLFF.

This chain joins TRBV10-2 and TRBJ2-2; TRBD2 matches 10 bases. There are 17 residues in the CDR3. CDR1 and CDR2 (germline): WSHSY, SAAADI. V was clipped by 6 bases and J by 5 bases; unmatched bases: 12. The CDR3 is CASSPSSSGGLTGELFF. The CDR3, as DNA: TGCGCCAGCAGCCCCTCATCTAGCGGGGGCCTTACCGGGGAGCTGTTTTTT.

V usage is TRBV5-6 and J usage is TRBJ2-7; 7 bases map to TRBD1. Unmatched junction bases numbered 18, after V lost 4 bases and J lost 5 bases. The germline V gene has CDR1 SGHDT and CDR2 YYEEEE. This CDR3 spans 17 amino acids. The CDR3 loop is CASSPLRRGRVSHEQYF. CDR3 bases: TGTGCCAGCAGCCCATTAAGAAGGGGGCGCGTTTCCCACGAGCAGTACTTC.

In the case of this clone: This CDR3 is also generated by other DNA sequences in the sample. The chain links TRBV18 to TRBJ1-1; TRBD1 might be the D (6 bases). The CDR3 sequence is 15 residues long. V gave up 2 bases and J gave up 1 base, with 11 bases separating them. Germline lookup yields CDR1 KGHSH and CDR2 LQKENI. This CDR3 reads CASSPLQGPNTEAFF. The CDR3 DNA is TGTGCCAGCTCACCATTACAGGGACCGAACACTGAAGCTTTCTTT.

V gene TRBV5-4 combines with J gene TRBJ1-5, with TRBD1 matching over 8 bases. Germline trimming cut 0 bases from V and 3 bases from J; bases unmatched to any gene: 2. Germline values: CDR1 SGHNT, CDR2 YYREEE (reference sequence). CDR3 length equals 15 residues. CDR3 loop: CASSLGQGNNQPQHF. CDR3 nucleotides: TGTGCCAGCAGCTTGGGACAGGGGAACAATCAGCCCCAGCATTTT.

The chain links TRBV6-5 to TRBJ1-2; D uncertain. Trimming removed 5 bases from V and 4 bases from J, with 14 bases in between. This CDR3 region has 14 residues. From germline, CDR1 is MNHEY and CDR2 SVGAGI. CDR3 sequence (DNA): TGTGCCAGCAGTAGCCCTACTTTCGGCTATGGCTACACCTTC. It translates to CASSSPTFGYGYTF.

The genes are TRBV10-3 and TRBJ1-3; possibly TRBD1 for D (6 bases). Germline CDR1 ENHRY, CDR2 SYGVKD. This CDR3 is 14 amino acids long. V was pared by 6 bases and J by 2 bases, with 11 bases between. The CDR3 bases are TGTGCCATCAGAGCACAGGGAGCTGGAAACACCATATATTTT. It is translated as CAIRAQGAGNTIYF.

The chain is built from TRBV7-9 and TRBJ1-2; TRBD1 matches at 9 bases. This CDR3 is built from 18 residues. The V segment lost 1 base and the J segment 2 bases; nucleotides outside the gene matches: 11. Germline V lookup: CDR1 SEHNR, CDR2 FQNEAQ (reference sequence). CDR3 loop: CASSLDALGGQGNYGYTF. The CDR3, as DNA: TGTGCCAGCAGCTTAGACGCTCTAGGGGGACAGGGCAACTATGGCTACACCTTC.

The chain uses TRBV4-2 and TRBJ2-7; tentative D call: TRBD1 (5 bases). The V gene lost 0 bases and the J gene lost 5 bases, with 14 bases spanning the gap. Germline V lookup: CDR1 LGHNA, CDR2 YNFKEQ. This CDR3 is built from 15 residues. Here the CDR3 reads CASSQDHFQGDEQYF. The CDR3 DNA reads TGTGCCAGCAGCCAAGACCACTTTCAGGGTGACGAGCAGTACTTC.

The chain couples TRBV5-1 to TRBJ2-7, with 8 bases aligning to TRBD2. Per the germline V gene, CDR1 is SGHRS and CDR2 is YFSETQ. The CDR3 totals 14 residues. V lost 2 bases and J lost 0; bases outside the gene matches: 1. The CDR3 DNA reads as TGCGCCAGCAGCTTCAGCGGGAGCTCCTACGAGCAGTACTTC. This codes for CASSFSGSSYEQYF.

The chain uses TRBV7-9 and TRBJ2-7, with 8 bases lining up with TRBD1. Trimming took 4 bases from V and 2 from J; bases not matched to a gene: 4. Germline loops: CDR1 SEHNR, CDR2 FQNEAQ (reference sequence). This CDR3 has 14 residues. This CDR3 is CASSSGTGPYEQYF. The CDR3 coding sequence is TGTGCCAGCAGCTCGGGGACAGGCCCCTACGAGCAGTACTTC.

The CDR3 DNA is TGTGCCAGCAGCTTGGTAGTCATTTCCGGTGTAACTGAAGCTTTCTTT. Protein: CASSLVVISGVTEAFF. The chain couples TRBV5-6 to TRBJ1-1; D gene unclear. Trimming cost V 0 bases and J 5 bases, with 17 bases left between them. Germline values: CDR1 SGHDT, CDR2 YYEEEE. The CDR3 length is 16 residues.

This clone was observed a handful of times. The chain has TRBV7-9 and TRBJ2-1; 8 bases are a match to TRBD2. This CDR3 is built from 14 residues. Losses at the gene ends were 5 bases for V and 9 bases for J; bases not matched to a gene: 9. From germline, CDR1 is SEHNR and CDR2 FQNEAQ (reference sequence). DNA of the CDR3: TGTGCCAGCAGCCCCGGACTAGCTTGGGGTGAGCAGTTCTTC. It codes for CASSPGLAWGEQFF.

V is TRBV5-1 and J is TRBJ2-1; TRBD2 might be the D (5 bases). The CDR3 totals 15 residues. Germline CDR1 and CDR2: SGHRS and YFSETQ. Trimming pared 4 bases from V and 2 bases from J, leaving 13 bases between. CDR3 sequence: CASSELASAYNEQFF. Here the CDR3 DNA reads TGCGCCAGCAGCGAGCTAGCATCAGCCTACAATGAGCAGTTCTTC.